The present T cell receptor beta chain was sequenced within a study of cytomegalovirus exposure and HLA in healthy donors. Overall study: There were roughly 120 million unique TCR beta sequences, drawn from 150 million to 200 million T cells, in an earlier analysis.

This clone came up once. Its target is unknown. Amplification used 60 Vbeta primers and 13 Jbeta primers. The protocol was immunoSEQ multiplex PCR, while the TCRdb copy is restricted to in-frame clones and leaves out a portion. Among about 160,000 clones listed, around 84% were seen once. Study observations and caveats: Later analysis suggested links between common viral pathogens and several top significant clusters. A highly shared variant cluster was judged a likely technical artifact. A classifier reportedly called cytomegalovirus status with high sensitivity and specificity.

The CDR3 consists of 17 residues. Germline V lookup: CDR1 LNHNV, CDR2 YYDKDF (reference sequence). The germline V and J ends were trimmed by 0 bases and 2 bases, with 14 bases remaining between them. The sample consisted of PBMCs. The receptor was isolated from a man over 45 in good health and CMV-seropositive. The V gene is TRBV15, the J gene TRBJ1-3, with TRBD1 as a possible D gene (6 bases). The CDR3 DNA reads TGTGCCACCAGCAGAGATCTCCCGGGGGGCACTGGAAACACCATATATTTT. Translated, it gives CATSRDLPGGTGNTIYF.